The 2 T cell receptor delta chains below come from one sample, sequenced in a study of gamma-delta T cells after stem cell transplantation. TCRdb reanalyzed the RT-PCR reads using CATT. The sample comprises thousands of delta-chain clones, less than 2% of which are singletons, and approximately 40% rests with the top ten. The sample was gamma-delta T cells. Source of these receptors: a human donor. It is not recorded whose cells these are; they may come from a transplant donor.

This clone was detected a few times. Given a far larger clone just one base away, this is likely a sequencing read error. Other nucleotide sequences from this sample produce the same CDR3. This chain connects TRDV2 to TRDJ1; the D gene is possibly TRDD3 (6 bases). CDR3 length: 15 residues. Trimming removed 0 bases at V and 3 bases at J, with 13 bases between. Germline V gene sequence: CDR1 GEAIGNYY, CDR2 EKD. The CDR3 DNA reads as TGTGCCTGTGACACCGTCGGGATATCGGCCGATAAACTCATCTTT. Protein: CACDTVGISADKLIF.

As to this clone: The mismatch at residue 3 between this DNA's translation and the TCRdb protein of a much larger clone likely reflects a read error; the protein shown is translated from the DNA. J is TRDJ3 and V is TRDV2, with TRDD3 identical over 11 bases. Germline V lookup: CDR1 GEAIGNYY, CDR2 EKD. This CDR3 region has 22 residues. In DNA form, the CDR3 reads TGTGCCCGTGACACCGTGGGGGATACGCCAGGGCTCTTCTCCTGGGACACCCGACAGATGTTTTTC. It encodes CARDTVGDTPGLFSWDTRQMFF.